Below are 16 T cell receptor beta chains sequenced from a single sample in a study of cytomegalovirus exposure and HLA in healthy donors. A multiplex PCR was run with 60 Vbeta primers and 13 Jbeta primers. Measured with immunoSEQ multiplex PCR; TCRdb has only the in-frame clones, and not every one. Among about 300,000 clones, just over 85% were seen once, and the ten largest hold roughly 4%. Specimen: PBMCs. The source of these receptors is a middle-aged man in good health and CMV-seropositive.

This chain links TRBV19 with TRBJ1-5; the D gene is possibly TRBD1 (5 bases). Trimming took off 2 bases at V and 0 bases at J, with 14 bases between the two ends. The CDR3 is 17 amino acids. The V gene's germline CDR1 is LNHDA and CDR2 SQIVND (reference sequence). The CDR3 spells CASSIMGRGVSNQPQHF. The DNA for the CDR3 is TGTGCCAGTAGTATAATGGGGAGGGGAGTTAGCAATCAGCCCCAGCATTTT.

The chain combines TRBV27 with TRBJ2-1, with D possibly TRBD2 on 6 matching bases. Trimming removed 3 bases from V and 12 bases from J, with 12 bases in between. From germline, CDR1 is MNHEY and CDR2 SMNVEV (reference sequence). This CDR3 is built from 12 residues. The CDR3 region has the DNA TGTGCCAGCAGTTTTACGGGAGTTGTGCAGTTCTTC. This codes for CASSFTGVVQFF.

The chain couples TRBV9 to TRBJ2-1, with D uncertain. Trimming took 3 bases from V and 5 from J, leaving 12 bases between them. Looked up from germline, CDR1 is SGDLS and CDR2 is YYNGEE. The CDR3 sequence is 14 residues long. The CDR3 loop is CASSGALFDNEQFF. The CDR3 DNA reads TGTGCCAGCAGCGGAGCGCTATTTGACAATGAGCAGTTCTTC.

The chain joins TRBV27 to TRBJ2-1; 8 bases are shared with TRBD2. CDR3 size: 16 residues. Germline V CDR1 and CDR2: MNHEY, SMNVEV (reference sequence). With 4 bases clipped from V and 9 bases from J, the junction kept 14 bases outside the gene matches. The CDR3 sequence is CASSSSAGGGVSEQFF. The CDR3 DNA follows: TGTGCCAGCAGTTCCAGTGCGGGAGGAGGCGTAAGTGAGCAGTTCTTC.

This chain uses TRBV9 with TRBJ2-7; 9 bases match TRBD1. V gave up 3 bases and J gave up 5 bases; unmatched junction bases: 6. This CDR3 has 14 residues. Per the germline V gene, CDR1 is SGDLS and CDR2 is YYNGEE. The DNA of the CDR3 is TGTGCCAGCAGCGCCGGGACAGGGCCCCACGAGCAGTACTTC. It encodes CASSAGTGPHEQYF.

V usage is TRBV7-3 and J usage is TRBJ2-5; 8 bases align to TRBD2. The J segment lost 5 bases and the V segment lost 4 bases, leaving 9 bases of the junction unmatched. This CDR3 has 15 residues. Germline lookup yields CDR1 SGHTA and CDR2 FQGTGA. CDR3 nucleotide sequence: TGTGCCAGCAGCTACCTGGGTCAGCGGGAGGAGACCCAGTACTTC. Translating it yields CASSYLGQREETQYF.

The CDR3: CSVEGLPAEEYGYTF. In nucleotides, the CDR3 is TGCAGCGTTGAAGGGTTACCTGCCGAGGAGTATGGCTACACCTTC. The V call is TRBV29-1, the J call TRBJ1-2; D is unresolved. Trimming pared 1 base from V and 5 bases from J, leaving 17 bases between. This CDR3 contains 15 residues. Germline loops: CDR1 SQVTM, CDR2 ANQGSEA.

The J gene is TRBJ1-5, the V gene TRBV21-1. TRBV21-1 is designated a pseudogene. This CDR3 region has 18 residues. The CDR3 loop reads CASSISKVGGSSNQPQHF. Here the CDR3 DNA reads TGTGCCAGCAGCATCTCCAAGGTTGGAGGGAGTAGCAATCAGCCCCAGCATTTT.

This clone appeared once. The gene calls are TRBV1 and TRBJ2-7; TRBD2 is the table's D call, not checked against the DNA. TRBV1 is a documented pseudogene. The length of the CDR3 is 14 residues. The CDR3 sequence: CTSSFPGLRTEQYF. CDR3 DNA sequence: TGCACCAGCAGCTTCCCGGGACTCCGGACCGAGCAGTACTTC.

V and J are TRBV4-3 and TRBJ1-2, with D uncertain. Germline values: CDR1 LGHNA, CDR2 YSLEER. This CDR3 has 16 amino acids. The V end lost 0 bases, the J end lost 4 bases, and 15 bases lay between the germline ends. CDR3 sequence: CASSQESQLRSYGYTF. In nucleotides, the CDR3 is TGCGCCAGCAGCCAAGAAAGCCAATTGCGTTCCTATGGCTACACCTTC.

The chain uses TRBV5-1 and TRBJ2-5, with 8 positions matching TRBD2. The CDR3 has 16 residues. After removal of 5 bases from V and 5 bases from J, the junction contained 14 bases not matched to a gene. CDR1 is SGHRS, CDR2 YFSETQ, per germline. The CDR3 region has the DNA TGCGCCAGCAGTTACGCTCCGGGACGCGGGGGGGAGACCCAGTACTTC. Translating it yields CASSYAPGRGGETQYF.

The V gene is TRBV28, the J gene TRBJ1-2, with D possibly matching TRBD1 (5 bases). CDR1 is MDHEN, CDR2 SYDVKM, per germline. CDR3 length: 12 amino acids. Trimming removed 6 bases from V and 1 base from J, with 6 bases in between. The CDR3 bases are TGTGCCAGCAGACAGGATAACTATGGCTACACCTTC. It encodes CASRQDNYGYTF.

V usage is TRBV19 and J usage is TRBJ2-7; tentatively, D is TRBD2 (6 bases). CDR3 length equals 16 residues. Deletions cut 4 bases from V and 0 bases from J, with 16 bases between. The V gene's germline CDR1 is LNHDA and CDR2 SQIVND (reference sequence). In DNA, the CDR3 is TGTGCCAGTAGTACCGCGTCGGGGGTGAGCTCCTACGAGCAGTACTTC. It is translated as CASSTASGVSSYEQYF.

The chain combines TRBV10-2 with TRBJ2-2, with D possibly matching TRBD2 (6 bases). The CDR3 sequence is 14 residues long. V was cut by 6 bases and J by 6 bases, with 14 bases left in between. The germline gives CDR1 WSHSY, CDR2 SAAADI. CDR3: CASRIDWGAGELFF. The DNA of the CDR3 is TGCGCCAGCAGAATAGACTGGGGGGCCGGGGAGCTGTTTTTT.

The V and J genes are TRBV2 and TRBJ1-2; the D is unclear. This CDR3 has 15 residues. V was shortened by 5 bases and J by 0 bases, with 13 bases between the two germline ends. Looked up from germline, CDR1 is SNHLY and CDR2 is FYNNEI. The CDR3 DNA reads TGTGCCAGCAGTCCTGGCGGAAACTCTAACTATGGCTACACCTTC. Its translation is CASSPGGNSNYGYTF. Looking up the rest from reference TRBV2 and TRBJ1-2 gives the full variable domain: EPEVTQTPSHQVTQMGQEVILRCVPISNHLYFYWYRQILGQKVEFLVSFYNNEISEKSEIFDDQFSVERPDGSNFTLKIRSTKLEDSAMYFCASSPGGNSNYGYTFGSGTRLTVV.

This clone was found a few times. The chain links TRBV5-6 to TRBJ1-1; 8 bases are shared with TRBD1. The length of the CDR3 is 14 residues. J gave up 2 bases and V 4 bases, and 4 bases lay outside the gene matches. Germline V lookup: CDR1 SGHDT, CDR2 YYEEEE. The CDR3: CASSTTGANTEAFF. The CDR3 DNA is TGTGCCAGCAGCACGACAGGGGCAAACACTGAAGCTTTCTTT.